The sequence of this T cell receptor (beta chain) was determined in a study of early T cells in non-severe SARS-CoV-2 infection. MiXCR was run by TCRdb on the 5' RACE reads, yielding one entry per CDR3 protein. The sample records over 80,000 distinct CDR3 sequences, roughly 12% being singletons. This clonotype was found a few times. The sequence came from an adult who was a healthcare worker with PCR-confirmed SARS-CoV-2 infection or an uninfected control (not recorded which). This sample comprised whole blood, obtained at baseline.

The CDR3 spells CAWSVQQGAGGYTF. As DNA, the CDR3 is TGTGCCTGGAGTGTACAACAGGGGGCTGGTGGCTACACCTTC. The chain couples TRBV30 to TRBJ1-2, with 9 bases matching TRBD1. In germline, CDR1 is GTSNPN, CDR2 SVGIG (reference sequence). Trimming removed 0 bases from V and 7 bases from J; junction bases left unmatched: 6. CDR3 length: 14 amino acids.